This is a list of T cell receptor beta chains from one sample in a study of CD8 T cells in ankylosing spondylitis. TCRdb ran MiXCR on the 5' RACE reads and lists one entry per CDR3 protein. The sample shows tens of thousands of distinct CDR3 sequences, roughly 27% of them seen only once. Input material: blood, either unsorted or a sorted T cell fraction (not recorded which). These receptors all come from a male donor with ankylosing spondylitis or in good health (not recorded which). The CDR3 runs from the conserved cysteine through the conserved F or W. A D gene is named only where the DNA matches it firmly. Part of the rows lack a size; the others show once, few, many or a class for expanded clones.

J gene	clone size	CDR3 length	D gene	V gene	CDR3 protein	CDR3 DNA
TRBJ2-7	.	16	.	TRBV29-1	CSVEGLEKGSSYEQYF	TGCAGCGTTGAAGGACTAGAAAAGGGCAGCTCCTACGAGCAGTACTTC
TRBJ2-3	.	16	TRBD2	TRBV7-2	CASSRSSGRGADTQYF	TGTGCCAGCAGCCGCTCTAGCGGGAGAGGTGCAGATACGCAGTATTTT
TRBJ2-2	few	15	.	TRBV5-1	CASSLTATNTGELFF	TGCGCCAGCAGCTTGACGGCTACGAACACCGGGGAGCTGTTTTTT
TRBJ2-7	.	14	.	TRBV5-1	CASSSSDNPYEQYF	TGCGCCAGCAGCTCCTCGGACAACCCCTACGAGCAGTACTTC
TRBJ2-1	few	16	TRBD1	TRBV5-1	CASSPPRGQGAVEQFF	TGCGCCAGCAGCCCCCCAAGGGGACAGGGGGCGGTTGAGCAGTTCTTC
TRBJ2-7	.	17	TRBD1	TRBV6-5	CASSYGQGATTTYEQYF	TGTGCCAGCAGTTACGGACAGGGGGCCACAACGACCTACGAGCAGTACTTC
TRBJ2-2	.	16	TRBD2	TRBV5-1	CASSLVPSGVPGELFF	TGCGCCAGCAGCTTGGTCCCTAGCGGGGTCCCCGGGGAGCTGTTTTTT
TRBJ2-4	few	15	.	TRBV7-2	CASSSLTGRDNIQYF	TGTGCCAGCAGCTCATTAACAGGGAGGGACAACATTCAGTACTTC
TRBJ1-5	.	16	.	TRBV6-1	CASSRTGARRGQPQHF	TGTGCCAGCAGTCGAACCGGAGCCAGGCGAGGTCAGCCCCAGCATTTT
TRBJ1-2	few	13	TRBD1	TRBV20-1	CSARDGTAYGYTF	TGCAGTGCTAGAGATGGGACAGCCTATGGCTACACCTTC
TRBJ2-1	once	14	.	TRBV12-3/TRBV12-4	CASSFSGPVNEQFF	TGTGCCAGCAGTTTCTCCGGGCCGGTCAATGAGCAGTTCTTC
TRBJ2-5	many	14	.	TRBV30	CAWSPRAHQETQYF	TGTGCCTGGAGCCCCCGTGCCCACCAAGAGACCCAGTACTTC
TRBJ1-1	.	14	.	TRBV5-1	CASSLVAANTEAFF	TGCGCCAGCAGCTTGGTGGCAGCGAACACTGAAGCTTTCTTT
TRBJ2-7	.	14	.	TRBV7-8	CASSLEWTHYEQYF	TGTGCCAGCAGCTTAGAGTGGACACATTACGAGCAGTACTTC
TRBJ1-5	.	14	.	TRBV20-1	CSARDGGVDQPQHF	TGCAGTGCTAGAGATGGAGGGGTGGATCAGCCCCAGCATTTT